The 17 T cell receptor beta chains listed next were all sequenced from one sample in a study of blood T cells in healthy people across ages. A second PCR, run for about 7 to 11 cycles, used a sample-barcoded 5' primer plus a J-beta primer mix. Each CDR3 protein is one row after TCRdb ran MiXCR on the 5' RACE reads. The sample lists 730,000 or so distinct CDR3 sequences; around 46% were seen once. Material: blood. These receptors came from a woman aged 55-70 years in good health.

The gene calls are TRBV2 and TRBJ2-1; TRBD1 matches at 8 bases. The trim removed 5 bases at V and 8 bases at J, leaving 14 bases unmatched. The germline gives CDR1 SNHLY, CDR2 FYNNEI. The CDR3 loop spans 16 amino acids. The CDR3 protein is CASSTGTGSRGDEQFF. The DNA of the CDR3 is TGTGCCAGCAGTACCGGGACAGGCTCGCGAGGGGATGAGCAGTTCTTC.

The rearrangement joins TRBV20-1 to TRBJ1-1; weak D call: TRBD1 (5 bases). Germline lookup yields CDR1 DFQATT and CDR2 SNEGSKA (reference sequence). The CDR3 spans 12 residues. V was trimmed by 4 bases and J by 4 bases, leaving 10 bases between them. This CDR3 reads CSANKRGTEAFF. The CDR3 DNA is TGCAGTGCTAATAAGAGGGGCACTGAAGCTTTCTTT.

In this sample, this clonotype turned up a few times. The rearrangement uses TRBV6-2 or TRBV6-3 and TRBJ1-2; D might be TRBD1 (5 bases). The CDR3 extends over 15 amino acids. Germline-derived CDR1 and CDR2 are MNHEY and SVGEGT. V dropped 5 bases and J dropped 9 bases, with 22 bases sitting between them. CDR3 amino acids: CASSPRGYGALSYTF. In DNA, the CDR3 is TGTGCCAGCAGTCCGCGGGGGTACGGTGCCTTGAGCTACACCTTC.

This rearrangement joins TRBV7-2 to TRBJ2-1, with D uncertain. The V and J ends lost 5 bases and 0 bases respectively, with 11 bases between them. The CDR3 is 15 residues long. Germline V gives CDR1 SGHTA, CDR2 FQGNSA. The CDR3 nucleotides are TGTGCCAGCAGCATGGACGCAAGCTCCTACAATGAGCAGTTCTTC. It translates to CASSMDASSYNEQFF.

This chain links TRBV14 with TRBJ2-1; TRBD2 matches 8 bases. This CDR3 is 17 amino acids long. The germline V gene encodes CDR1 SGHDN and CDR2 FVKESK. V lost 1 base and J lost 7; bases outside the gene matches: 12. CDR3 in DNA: TGTGCCAGCAGCCAAGGCATAACCGGGAGGGCCAGGAATGAGCAGTTCTTC. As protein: CASSQGITGRARNEQFF.

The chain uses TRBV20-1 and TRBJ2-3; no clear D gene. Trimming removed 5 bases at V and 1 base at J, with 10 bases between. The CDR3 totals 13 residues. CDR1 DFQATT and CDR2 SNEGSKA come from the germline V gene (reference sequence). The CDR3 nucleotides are TGCAGTGCTCCCGAGACGGGCACAGATACGCAGTATTTT. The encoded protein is CSAPETGTDTQYF.

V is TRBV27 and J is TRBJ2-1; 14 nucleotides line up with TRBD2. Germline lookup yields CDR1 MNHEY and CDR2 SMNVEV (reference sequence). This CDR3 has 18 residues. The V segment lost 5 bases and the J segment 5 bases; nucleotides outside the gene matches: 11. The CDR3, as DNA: TGTGCCAGCAGTACTATGGGACTAGCGGGAGTTCGTGACAATGAGCAGTTCTTC. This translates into CASSTMGLAGVRDNEQFF.

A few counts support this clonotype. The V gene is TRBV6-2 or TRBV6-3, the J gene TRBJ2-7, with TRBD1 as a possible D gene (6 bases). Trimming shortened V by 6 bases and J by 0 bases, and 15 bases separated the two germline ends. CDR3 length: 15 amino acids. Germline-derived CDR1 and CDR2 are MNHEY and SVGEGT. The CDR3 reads CASSPHRDTSYEQYF. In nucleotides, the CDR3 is TGTGCCAGCAGCCCCCACCGGGACACCTCCTACGAGCAGTACTTC.

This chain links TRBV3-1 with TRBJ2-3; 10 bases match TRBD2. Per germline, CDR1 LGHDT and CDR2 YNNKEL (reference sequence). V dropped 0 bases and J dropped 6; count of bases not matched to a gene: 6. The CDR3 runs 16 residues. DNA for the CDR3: TGTGCCAGCAGCCAAGACCAGCGGGGGGGCGTGGATACGCAGTATTTT. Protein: CASSQDQRGGVDTQYF.

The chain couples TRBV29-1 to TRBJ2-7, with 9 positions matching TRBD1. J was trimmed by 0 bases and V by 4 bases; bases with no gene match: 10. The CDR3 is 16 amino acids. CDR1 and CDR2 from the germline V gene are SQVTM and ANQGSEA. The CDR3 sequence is CSVGQGGALSSYEQYF. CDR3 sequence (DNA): TGCAGCGTTGGACAGGGGGGGGCTTTAAGCTCCTACGAGCAGTACTTC.

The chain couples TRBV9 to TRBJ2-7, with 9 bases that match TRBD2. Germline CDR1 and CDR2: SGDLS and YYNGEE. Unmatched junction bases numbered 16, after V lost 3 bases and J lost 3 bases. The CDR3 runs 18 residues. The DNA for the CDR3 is TGTGCCAGCAGCGAGTCTACCAGCGGGAGGTTTTTGGGCTACGAGCAGTACTTC. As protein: CASSESTSGRFLGYEQYF. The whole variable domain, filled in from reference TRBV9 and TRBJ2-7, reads DSGVTQTPKHLITATGQRVTLRCSPRSGDLSVYWYQQSLDQGLQFLIQYYNGEERAKGNILERFSAQQFPDLHSELNLSSLELGDSALYFCASSESTSGRFLGYEQYFGPGTRLTVT.

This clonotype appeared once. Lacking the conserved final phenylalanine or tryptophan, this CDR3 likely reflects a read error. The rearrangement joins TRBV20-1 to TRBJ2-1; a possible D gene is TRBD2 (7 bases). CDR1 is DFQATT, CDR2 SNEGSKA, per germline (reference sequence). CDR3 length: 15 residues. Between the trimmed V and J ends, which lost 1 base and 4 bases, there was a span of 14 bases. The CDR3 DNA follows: TGCAGTGCTAGAGTTAGGAGGGGGGGATACAATGAGCAGTTCGTC. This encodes CSARVRRGGYNEQFV.

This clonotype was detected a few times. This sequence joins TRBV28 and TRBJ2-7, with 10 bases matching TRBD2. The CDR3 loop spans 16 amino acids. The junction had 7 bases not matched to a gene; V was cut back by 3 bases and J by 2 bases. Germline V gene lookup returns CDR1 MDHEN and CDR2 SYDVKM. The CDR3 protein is CASSFGSSGSPYEQYF. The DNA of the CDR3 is TGTGCCAGCAGTTTTGGGTCTAGCGGGAGTCCCTACGAGCAGTACTTC.

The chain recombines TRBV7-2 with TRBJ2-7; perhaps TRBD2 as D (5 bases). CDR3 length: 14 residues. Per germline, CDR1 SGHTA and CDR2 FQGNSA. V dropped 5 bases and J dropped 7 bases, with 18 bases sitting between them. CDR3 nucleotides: TGTGCCAGCAGCGCAGACTACGCCGGCGGGGAGCAGTACTTC. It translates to CASSADYAGGEQYF.

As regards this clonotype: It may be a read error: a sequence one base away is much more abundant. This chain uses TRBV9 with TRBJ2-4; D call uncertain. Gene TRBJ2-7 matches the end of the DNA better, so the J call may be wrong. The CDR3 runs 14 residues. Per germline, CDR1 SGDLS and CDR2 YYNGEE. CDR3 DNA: TGTGCCAGCAGCGTAGCTACTATGTTTAACGAGCAGTACTTC. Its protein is CASSVATMFNEQYF.

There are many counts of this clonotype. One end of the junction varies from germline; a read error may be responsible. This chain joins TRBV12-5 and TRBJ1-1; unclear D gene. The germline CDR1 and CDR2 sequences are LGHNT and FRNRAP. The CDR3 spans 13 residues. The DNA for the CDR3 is TGTGCTAGTGGTGTGGTGTCAGACACTGAAGCTTTCTTT. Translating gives CASGVVSDTEAFF.

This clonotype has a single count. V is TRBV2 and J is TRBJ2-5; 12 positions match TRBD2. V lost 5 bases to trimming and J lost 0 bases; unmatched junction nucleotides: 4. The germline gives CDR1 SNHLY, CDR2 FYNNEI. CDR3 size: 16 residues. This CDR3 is CASSRGLAGNQETQYF. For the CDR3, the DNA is TGTGCCAGCAGTCGAGGACTAGCGGGAAACCAAGAGACCCAGTACTTC.